The 9 T cell receptor beta chains in this list originate from one sample, sequenced in a study of OX40 agonist ivuxolimab in advanced cancers. This table comes from immunoSEQ multiplex PCR, and its TCRdb copy is limited to in-frame clones, with some not included. The sample includes about 60,000 clones, about 89% seen only once; the top ten take 1.1%. Here the sequenced sample was CD4+ or CD8+ T cells sorted from blood, taken in a trial of the OX40 agonist ivuxolimab. These receptors originate from an adult with an advanced solid tumor such as melanoma, head and neck, liver or kidney cancer.

The rearrangement joins TRBV28 to TRBJ2-1, with 10 bases fitting TRBD2. There are 15 residues in the CDR3. CDR1 and CDR2 from the germline V gene are MDHEN and SYDVKM. Trimming cost V 5 bases and J 3 bases; bases outside gene matches: 4. For the CDR3, the DNA is TGTGCCAGCAGTCAAACTAGCGGGAACTACAATGAGCAGTTCTTC. This sequence encodes CASSQTSGNYNEQFF.

The V call is TRBV27, the J call TRBJ2-7; the D gene is possibly TRBD1 (8 bases). The germline V and J ends were trimmed by 4 bases and 6 bases, with 16 bases remaining between them. CDR3 length: 14 residues. CDR1 and CDR2 from the germline V gene are MNHEY and SMNVEV (reference sequence). CDR3 in DNA: TGTGCCAGCAGTTCCTCAGGGGGCGGGGGCGAGCAGTACTTC. Translation gives CASSSSGGGGEQYF.

The rearrangement uses TRBV7-9 and TRBJ2-1; the D gene is possibly TRBD2 (5 bases). This CDR3 spans 16 amino acids. CDR1 SEHNR and CDR2 FQNEAQ come from the germline V gene (reference sequence). V was shortened by 3 bases and J by 4 bases, with 16 bases between the two germline ends. CDR3: CASSFGLAFSYNEQFF. CDR3 coding DNA: TGTGCCAGCAGCTTCGGACTGGCCTTCTCTTACAATGAGCAGTTCTTC.

This chain uses TRBV27 with TRBJ2-5; D gene unclear. The J call may be faulty, since TRBJ2-7 better matches the DNA end. Germline CDR1 reads MNHEY; CDR2 reads SMNVEV (reference sequence). This CDR3 comprises 11 residues. CDR3 bases: TGTGCCAGCAGGGCCACCTACGAGCAGTACTTC. As protein: CASRATYEQYF.

The CDR3 is CASGLAIGTGGDTGELFF. In DNA form, the CDR3 reads TGTGCTAGTGGTTTGGCAATAGGGACAGGGGGCGACACCGGGGAGCTGTTTTTT. V usage is TRBV12-5 and J usage is TRBJ2-2, with 12 bases lining up with TRBD1. CDR3 length: 18 residues. CDR1 and CDR2 (germline): LGHNT, FRNRAP. V gave up 1 base and J gave up 3 bases; unmatched junction bases: 6. Combining the CDR3 with reference TRBV12-5 and TRBJ2-2 gives the whole variable domain DARVTQTPRHKVTEMGQEVTMRCQPILGHNTVFWYRQTMMQGLELLAYFRNRAPLDDSGMPKDRFSAEMPDATLATLKIQPSEPRDSAVYFCASGLAIGTGGDTGELFFGEGSRLTVL.

This clone was seen only once. V is TRBV6-1 and J is TRBJ1-1; 7 bases agree with TRBD1. The CDR3 spans 15 residues. CDR1 is MNHNS and CDR2 is SASEGT in the germline V gene. Losses at the gene ends were 4 bases for V and 6 bases for J; bases not matched to a gene: 11. The CDR3 here is CASSGRDRGKPEAFF. The CDR3 coding sequence is TGTGCCAGCAGTGGCCGGGACAGAGGGAAGCCTGAAGCTTTCTTT.

V gene TRBV4-3 combines with J gene TRBJ2-7; either TRBD1 or TRBD2 may supply D (6 bases each). V was shortened by 0 bases and J by 3 bases, with 12 bases between the two germline ends. Germline V CDR1 and CDR2: LGHNA, YSLEER. The CDR3 length is 15 residues. Here the CDR3 DNA reads TGCGCCAGCAGCCAAGATAGGGGGGCTTACTACGAGCAGTACTTC. This gives the protein CASSQDRGAYYEQYF.

This clone has just one count. This rearrangement joins TRBV10-2 to TRBJ2-1; weak D call: TRBD2 (5 bases). The CDR3 is 11 residues long. V lost 8 bases and J lost 12, with 14 bases in between. From germline, CDR1 is WSHSY and CDR2 SAAADI. The CDR3 loop reads CASGDYGLQFF. The CDR3 DNA is TGCGCCAGCGGAGACTATGGACTGCAGTTCTTC.

The gene calls are TRBV4-1 and TRBJ2-5; no definite D call. With 1 base removed from V and 2 bases from J, the gap between germline ends came to 8 bases. The CDR3 length is 14 residues. The germline V gene has CDR1 MGHRA and CDR2 YSYEKL. For the CDR3, the DNA is TGCGCCAGCAGCCAAGGGGAAGGACAAGAGACCCAGTACTTC. It is translated as CASSQGEGQETQYF.